This T cell receptor (beta chain) came from a study of OX40 agonist ivuxolimab in advanced cancers. Study overall: Participants averaged approximately 65 years of age (range roughly 23 to 85) and were 75% to 90% male.

CDR3 length equals 15 residues. CDR1 is SGHAT and CDR2 is FQNNGV in the germline V gene. V lost 5 bases to trimming and J lost 4 bases; unmatched junction nucleotides: 11. Generated by immunoSEQ multiplex PCR, the TCRdb table keeps only in-frame clones and is missing some. The data contain 25,000 to 35,000 clones, about 81% of them singletons. Prior autoimmune disease or systemic immunosuppression barred patients. Blood sampling took place at baseline, cycle 4 day 1, and cycle 7 day 1. This sample comprised CD4+ or CD8+ T cells sorted from blood, obtained in a trial of the OX40 agonist ivuxolimab. The rearrangement links TRBV11-2 to TRBJ2-7; 7 bases agree with TRBD1. The sequence derives from an adult with an advanced solid tumor such as melanoma, head and neck, liver or kidney cancer. The chain's CDR3 is CASSQETGFVYEQYF. The DNA of the CDR3 is TGTGCCAGCAGCCAAGAGACAGGGTTCGTTTACGAGCAGTACTTC.